The rows below give T cell receptor beta chains drawn from one sample of a study of T cells in Graves' hyperthyroidism and ophthalmopathy. A single record per CDR3 protein comes from TCRdb applying MiXCR to the multiplex PCR reads. This sample carries around 300,000 distinct CDR3 sequences, approximately 14% of them seen once, and the ten largest clones take around 30%. The source material was blood. The receptors were sampled from a woman in her 50s with Graves' hyperthyroidism that later progressed to Graves' ophthalmopathy. The CDR3 runs from the conserved cysteine through the conserved F or W. D genes are given only for firm matches. Size is omitted from some rows. Given values are once, few, many or a class for expanded clones.

d_gene	abundance	v_gene	j_gene	CDR3aa	CDR3nt
TRBD2	many	TRBV3-1	TRBJ2-1	CASRGTSGRANEQFF	TGTGCCAGCAGGGGCACTAGCGGGAGGGCCAATGAGCAGTTCTTC
TRBD2	many	TRBV2	TRBJ2-3	CASSGGGTLDTQYF	TGTGCCAGCAGTGGGGGGGGGACGCTAGATACGCAGTATTTT
-	many	TRBV11-1	TRBJ2-7	CASSLSLEAHLRRQYF	TGTGCCAGCAGCTTAAGTTTGGAGGCCCACCTCAGACGGCAGTACTTC
-	-	TRBV7-9	TRBJ2-1	CASSSTGNSYNEQFF	TGTGCCAGCAGCTCAACGGGTAACAGCTACAATGAGCAGTTCTTC
-	-	TRBV28	TRBJ2-3	CASSPTLSDSRVYF	TGTGCCAGCAGTCCAACCCTTAGTGACAGCCGGGTGTATTTT
TRBD1	many	TRBV2	TRBJ2-3	CASSRQGTTIGTQYF	TGTGCCAGCAGTCGACAGGGAACGACGATAGGTACGCAGTATTTT
-	many	TRBV10-2	TRBJ2-5	CASSDTRAETQYF	TGCGCCAGCAGTGATACGCGAGCGGAGACCCAGTACTTC
-	many	TRBV7-2	TRBJ1-1	CASSLAGGGAFF	TGTGCCAGCAGCTTAGCGGGGGGCGGAGCTTTCTTT
-	many	TRBV28	TRBJ2-4	CASSPRGHKNIQYF	TGTGCCAGCAGTCCGAGGGGACACAAAAACATTCAGTACTTC
-	few	TRBV19	TRBJ1-2	CASSIGRNYGYTF	TGTGCCAGTAGTATTGGACGTAACTATGGCTACACCTTC
TRBD1	-	TRBV28	TRBJ1-2	CASTRRDSRRRGYTF	TGTGCCAGCACCCGTCGGGACAGCCGCCGTCGGGGCTACACCTTC
-	-	TRBV4-2	TRBJ2-7	CASSPGGDRETYEQYF	TGTGCCAGCAGCCCGGGGGGCGACAGGGAGACCTACGAGCAGTACTTC
-	few	TRBV15	TRBJ2-7	CATSRGLSSYEQYF	TGTGCCACCAGCAGGGGCCTTAGCTCCTACGAGCAGTACTTC
-	many	TRBV10-1	TRBJ1-2	CASSESGFRYGYTF	TGCGCCAGCAGTGAGTCAGGATTCCGCTATGGCTACACCTTC
-	few	TRBV13	TRBJ2-7	CASSSQGWNPVVHYEQYF	TGTGCCAGCAGCTCGCAGGGATGGAATCCTGTGGTGCACTACGAGCAGTACTTC